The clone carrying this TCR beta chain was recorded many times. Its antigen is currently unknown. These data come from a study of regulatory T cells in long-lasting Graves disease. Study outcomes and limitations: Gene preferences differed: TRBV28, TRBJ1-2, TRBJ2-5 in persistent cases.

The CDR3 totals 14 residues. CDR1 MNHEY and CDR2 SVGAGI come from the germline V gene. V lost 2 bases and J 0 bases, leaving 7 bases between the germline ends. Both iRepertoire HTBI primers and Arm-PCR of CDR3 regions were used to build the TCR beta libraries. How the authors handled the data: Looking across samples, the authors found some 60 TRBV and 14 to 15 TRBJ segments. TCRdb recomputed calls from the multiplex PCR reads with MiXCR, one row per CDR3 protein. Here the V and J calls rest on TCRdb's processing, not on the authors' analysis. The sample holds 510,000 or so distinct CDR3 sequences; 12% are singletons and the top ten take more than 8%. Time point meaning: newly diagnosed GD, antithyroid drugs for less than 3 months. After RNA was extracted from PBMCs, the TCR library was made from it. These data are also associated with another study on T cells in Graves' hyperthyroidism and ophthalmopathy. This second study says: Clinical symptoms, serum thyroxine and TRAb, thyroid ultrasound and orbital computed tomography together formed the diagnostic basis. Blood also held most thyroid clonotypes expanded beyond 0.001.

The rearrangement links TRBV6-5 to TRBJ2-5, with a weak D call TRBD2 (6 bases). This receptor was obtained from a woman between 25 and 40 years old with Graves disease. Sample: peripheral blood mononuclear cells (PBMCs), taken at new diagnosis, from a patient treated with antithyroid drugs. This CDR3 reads CASSYGGYQETQYF. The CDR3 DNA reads TGTGCCAGCAGTTACGGGGGGTACCAAGAGACCCAGTACTTC.